This is a list of T cell receptor beta chains from one sample in a study of cytomegalovirus exposure and HLA in healthy donors. Measured with immunoSEQ multiplex PCR; TCRdb has only the in-frame clones, and not every one. The top ten hold roughly 1.3% of the sample, which has roughly 180,000 clones, about 9% seen once. Sequencing input: PBMCs. Every receptor here comes from a woman under 40 in good health and CMV-seropositive. Both conserved end residues are part of each CDR3. Each record gives: clone size, V gene, J gene, D gene, CDR3 protein, CDR3 DNA. The D gene is left open where the match is weak. Clone sizes are given selectively: once, few, many, or a class where the clone is expanded.

clone_size: NA; v_call: TRBV4-1; j_call: TRBJ1-1; d_call: NA; cdr3_aa: CASSQGGNTEAFF; cdr3_nt: TGCGCCAGCAGCCAAGGCGGGAACACTGAAGCTTTCTTT
clone_size: NA; v_call: TRBV19; j_call: TRBJ2-7; d_call: NA; cdr3_aa: CASSITGAYEQYF; cdr3_nt: TGTGCCAGTAGTATAACGGGAGCTTACGAGCAGTACTTC
clone_size: few; v_call: TRBV15; j_call: TRBJ2-1; d_call: TRBD2; cdr3_aa: CATSRDRLAGGYNEQFF; cdr3_nt: TGTGCCACCAGCAGAGATCGCCTAGCGGGAGGTTACAATGAGCAGTTCTTC
clone_size: NA; v_call: TRBV10-1; j_call: TRBJ2-7; d_call: NA; cdr3_aa: CASKATLDSYEQYF; cdr3_nt: TGCGCCAGCAAGGCGACTCTCGATTCCTACGAGCAGTACTTC
clone_size: NA; v_call: TRBV18; j_call: TRBJ1-3; d_call: NA; cdr3_aa: CASSLPDWGNTIYF; cdr3_nt: TGTGCCAGCTCACTCCCGGACTGGGGAAACACCATATATTTT
clone_size: NA; v_call: TRBV7-3; j_call: TRBJ2-1; d_call: TRBD2; cdr3_aa: CASSLTGLAGARPYNEQFF; cdr3_nt: TGTGCCAGCAGCTTAACCGGACTAGCGGGAGCCCGGCCCTACAATGAGCAGTTCTTC
clone_size: NA; v_call: TRBV27; j_call: TRBJ2-7; d_call: TRBD2; cdr3_aa: CASSVVGGGYEQYF; cdr3_nt: TGTGCCAGCAGCGTAGTCGGGGGAGGGTACGAGCAGTACTTC
clone_size: NA; v_call: TRBV19; j_call: TRBJ2-7; d_call: NA; cdr3_aa: CATDSPGQNAYEQYF; cdr3_nt: TGTGCCACCGACTCGCCGGGACAAAACGCCTACGAGCAGTACTTC
clone_size: NA; v_call: TRBV19; j_call: TRBJ2-5; d_call: NA; cdr3_aa: CASSILPDLRQTQYF; cdr3_nt: TGTGCCAGTAGTATTCTTCCCGACTTGCGCCAGACCCAGTACTTC
clone_size: few; v_call: TRBV2; j_call: TRBJ2-1; d_call: TRBD2; cdr3_aa: CASSESGLARNEQFF; cdr3_nt: TGTGCCAGCAGTGAAAGTGGACTAGCCCGCAATGAGCAGTTCTTC
clone_size: NA; v_call: TRBV6-5; j_call: TRBJ1-1; d_call: NA; cdr3_aa: CASSDSYQNTEAFF; cdr3_nt: TGTGCCAGCAGTGACAGTTACCAGAACACTGAAGCTTTCTTT
clone_size: few; v_call: TRBV5-6; j_call: TRBJ2-1; d_call: TRBD2; cdr3_aa: CASRKVAGSSYNEQFF; cdr3_nt: TGTGCCAGCAGAAAAGTAGCGGGAAGCTCCTACAATGAGCAGTTCTTC
clone_size: NA; v_call: TRBV7-9; j_call: TRBJ1-1; d_call: NA; cdr3_aa: CASSLAGWGAEAFF; cdr3_nt: TGTGCCAGCAGCTTAGCGGGCTGGGGGGCTGAAGCTTTCTTT
clone_size: few; v_call: TRBV20-1; j_call: TRBJ2-5; d_call: NA; cdr3_aa: CSRKIEKTQYF; cdr3_nt: TGCAGTAGAAAAATAGAGAAGACCCAGTACTTC
clone_size: few; v_call: TRBV19; j_call: TRBJ2-5; d_call: TRBD2; cdr3_aa: CASSIARLAGVPKTQYF; cdr3_nt: TGTGCCAGTAGTATAGCCCGACTAGCGGGAGTTCCAAAGACCCAGTACTTC
clone_size: few; v_call: TRBV5-1; j_call: TRBJ2-1; d_call: NA; cdr3_aa: CASSLTGDEQFF; cdr3_nt: TGCGCCAGCAGCTTGACGGGGGATGAGCAGTTCTTC
clone_size: NA; v_call: TRBV11-2; j_call: TRBJ2-7; d_call: TRBD2; cdr3_aa: CASSPGLADSYEQYF; cdr3_nt: TGTGCCAGCAGCCCGGGACTAGCGGACTCCTACGAGCAGTACTTC
clone_size: NA; v_call: TRBV9; j_call: TRBJ1-1; d_call: NA; cdr3_aa: CASSPSREAFF; cdr3_nt: TGTGCCAGCAGCCCCTCGCGCGAAGCTTTCTTT
clone_size: few; v_call: TRBV6-5; j_call: TRBJ2-4; d_call: TRBD1; cdr3_aa: CASSPGQENIQYF; cdr3_nt: TGTGCCAGCAGTCCGGGACAGGAAAACATTCAGTACTTC
clone_size: NA; v_call: TRBV9; j_call: TRBJ2-2; d_call: NA; cdr3_aa: CASSGEGGTIGELFF; cdr3_nt: TGTGCCAGCAGCGGGGAAGGAGGGACGATCGGGGAGCTGTTTTTT
clone_size: NA; v_call: TRBV5-1; j_call: TRBJ1-5; d_call: NA; cdr3_aa: CASSFGQQNQPQHF; cdr3_nt: TGCGCCAGCAGCTTCGGACAACAGAATCAGCCCCAGCATTTT
clone_size: few; v_call: TRBV7-2; j_call: TRBJ2-2; d_call: TRBD2; cdr3_aa: CASSRRSGRVGELFF; cdr3_nt: TGTGCCAGCAGCCGCCGCAGCGGGAGAGTCGGGGAGCTGTTTTTT
clone_size: NA; v_call: TRBV4-2; j_call: TRBJ2-7; d_call: NA; cdr3_aa: CASSQDPGQGTYEQYF; cdr3_nt: TGTGCCAGCAGCCAAGATCCCGGTCAGGGTACCTACGAGCAGTACTTC
clone_size: NA; v_call: TRBV5-4; j_call: TRBJ2-1; d_call: TRBD2; cdr3_aa: CASSSGLEGIYNEQFF; cdr3_nt: TGTGCCAGCAGCTCGGGACTAGAAGGAATCTACAATGAGCAGTTCTTC
clone_size: NA; v_call: TRBV30; j_call: TRBJ1-4; d_call: TRBD1; cdr3_aa: CAWGDSLLEGTNEKLFF; cdr3_nt: TGTGCCTGGGGGGACAGCCTTCTGGAGGGAACTAATGAAAAACTGTTTTTT
clone_size: few; v_call: TRBV6-6; j_call: TRBJ1-4; d_call: NA; cdr3_aa: CASSPDATNEKLFF; cdr3_nt: TGTGCCAGCAGTCCAGATGCAACTAATGAAAAACTGTTTTTT
clone_size: few; v_call: TRBV6-1; j_call: TRBJ1-3; d_call: TRBD1; cdr3_aa: CASSPQGEKGNTIYF; cdr3_nt: TGTGCCAGCTCCCCACAGGGGGAAAAAGGAAACACCATATATTTT
clone_size: NA; v_call: TRBV5-6; j_call: TRBJ2-7; d_call: TRBD2; cdr3_aa: CASSFGTSDKQYF; cdr3_nt: TGTGCCAGCAGCTTCGGGACTAGCGATAAGCAGTACTTC
clone_size: NA; v_call: TRBV7-9; j_call: TRBJ2-1; d_call: TRBD2; cdr3_aa: CASSLASSGAYNEQFF; cdr3_nt: TGTGCCAGCAGCTTAGCCTCTAGCGGCGCTTACAATGAGCAGTTCTTC
clone_size: NA; v_call: TRBV5-6; j_call: TRBJ2-1; d_call: TRBD2; cdr3_aa: CASSLIVSGSWEQFF; cdr3_nt: TGTGCCAGCAGCTTAATTGTTAGCGGGAGTTGGGAGCAGTTCTTC
clone_size: NA; v_call: TRBV29-1; j_call: TRBJ2-3; d_call: TRBD1; cdr3_aa: CSGFDRADTQYF; cdr3_nt: TGCAGCGGATTTGACAGGGCGGATACGCAGTATTTT
clone_size: NA; v_call: TRBV7-9; j_call: TRBJ2-1; d_call: NA; cdr3_aa: CASSLREVNNEQFF; cdr3_nt: TGTGCCAGCAGCCTTAGGGAGGTCAACAATGAGCAGTTCTTC
clone_size: few; v_call: TRBV5-5; j_call: TRBJ2-5; d_call: TRBD2; cdr3_aa: CASSLGGPGLVNEGEETQYF; cdr3_nt: TGTGCCAGCAGCTTGGGGGGACCGGGACTAGTAAACGAGGGGGAAGAGACCCAGTACTTC
clone_size: few; v_call: TRBV9; j_call: TRBJ1-1; d_call: NA; cdr3_aa: CASSVLEGGYTEAFF; cdr3_nt: TGTGCCAGCAGCGTATTGGAGGGTGGGTACACTGAAGCTTTCTTT
clone_size: many; v_call: TRBV21-1; j_call: TRBJ1-1; d_call: NA; cdr3_aa: CASSKGGERTEAFF; cdr3_nt: TGTGCCAGCAGCAAAGGGGGAGAACGGACTGAAGCTTTCTTT